The source of this T cell receptor (beta chain) is a study of T cells after yellow fever vaccination. Overall study results and limits: Abundant clonotypes from the bulk population could contaminate FACS-sorted repertoires. Most clones from primary vaccination resurfaced after the booster (nearly 97% CD4, less than 90% CD8).

Germline V gene lookup returns CDR1 MNHEY and CDR2 SVGAGI. V gave up 5 bases and J gave up 3 bases, with 11 bases separating them. The CDR3 totals 14 residues. This clonotype was counted between two and nine times. Its cognate antigen is unknown. The study made its TCR cDNA through 5'RACE template switching. That step introduced a universal primer site along with UMIs. TCRdb used MiXCR to reprocess the 5' RACE reads, holding one entry per CDR3 protein. The sample contains around 550,000 distinct CDR3 sequences, about a fifth of which appear only once. This specimen consisted of PBMCs, obtained 15 days after the yellow fever booster vaccination. This receptor was obtained from a man aged 25-45 years who received the YFV17D yellow fever vaccine. This sequence joins TRBV6-5 and TRBJ1-5, with a tentative D call TRBD1 (6 bases). The CDR3 reads CASSPGQTNQPQHF. The CDR3, as DNA: TGTGCCAGCAGTCCCGGACAGACCAATCAGCCCCAGCATTTT.